This TCR beta chain originates from a study of T cells in Graves' hyperthyroidism and ophthalmopathy. General study points: Ophthalmopathy was predicted by the model a median of 6.5 months ahead of onset. Clonotypes that were expanded in thyroid above 0.001 mostly appeared in blood too.

These patients, aged 18 to 65, had recently diagnosed hyperthyroidism lasting under 2 months. Pregnant or lactating patients were excluded, as were those with uncontrolled infection or other autoimmune disease. The source material, RNA transcripts, was used to amplify TCR beta CDR3 regions. The HTBI set primed first-round TCR CDR3 RT-PCR. TCRdb redid the calling of the multiplex PCR reads with MiXCR, one entry per CDR3 protein. The sample has about 620,000 distinct CDR3 sequences, under 20% seen once. V was cut by 5 bases and J by 0 bases, with 10 bases left in between. Germline CDR1 and CDR2: SNHLY and FYNNEI. This CDR3 has 15 amino acids. Remarks on this clonotype: Its antigen is still unknown.

Sequenced input: blood. The rearrangement links TRBV2 to TRBJ2-2, with D maybe TRBD1 (6 bases). The source is a woman in her 30s with Graves' hyperthyroidism. CDR3 coding DNA: TGTGCCAGCAGTATACAGGGAGCGAACACCGGGGAGCTGTTTTTT. This codes for CASSIQGANTGELFF.